This is a list of T cell receptor beta chains from one sample in a study of blood T cell repertoires in COVID-19. Sequencing was performed with immunoSEQ multiplex PCR; in TCRdb, only in-frame clones are kept and a portion is missing. The sample lists fewer than 450,000 clones; more than 75% were seen once. What was sequenced was PBMCs or T cells enriched from blood (not recorded which). The receptor set was obtained from a woman aged 18-29 years who had recovered from COVID-19. The CDR3 runs from the conserved cysteine through the conserved F or W. D genes are given only for firm matches. Clone size is shown for a subset of rows, as once, few, many or a class of expanded clone.

TRBD1	TRBV12-3/TRBV12-4	TRBJ1-1	once	TGTGCCAGCAGCCGGGACAGCGGTACTGAAGCTTTCTTT	CASSRDSGTEAFF
TRBD2	TRBV7-9	TRBJ2-3	-	TGTGCCAGCAGCTTAGGGGCTAGCGGGGCATCTGATACGCAGTATTTT	CASSLGASGASDTQYF
TRBD1	TRBV5-1	TRBJ1-2	-	TGCGCCAGCAGCACAACAACAGGGGGTTACGGCTACACCTTC	CASSTTTGGYGYTF
TRBD1	TRBV30	TRBJ1-1	-	TGTGCCTGCGACAGGGGGCGCGACACTGAAGCTTTCTTT	CACDRGRDTEAFF
TRBD1	TRBV7-9	TRBJ1-2	-	TGTGCCAGCAGCTTCGATACTAACAGGGGGATCGGTGGCTACACCTTC	CASSFDTNRGIGGYTF
TRBD1	TRBV5-1	TRBJ1-4	-	TGCGCCAGCAGCTGGGGACAGGGGGCCCGTAATGAAAAACTGTTTTTT	CASSWGQGARNEKLFF
-	TRBV18	TRBJ2-7	-	TGTGCCAGCTCACCACGTGGCAGGGCCACCTCCCAGGACCGATACGAGCAGTACTTC	CASSPRGRATSQDRYEQYF
-	TRBV5-4	TRBJ2-3	-	TGTGCCAGCAGCGATCTCAGGGACACAGATACGCAGTATTTT	CASSDLRDTDTQYF
TRBD1	TRBV5-1	TRBJ1-1	-	TGCGCCAGCAGCTTTCGACAGGGAATGGCAGTGAACACTGAAGCTTTCTTT	CASSFRQGMAVNTEAFF
-	TRBV18	TRBJ2-3	-	TGTGCCAGCTCACCACCGGGGGGACTGAACACAGATACGCAGTATTTT	CASSPPGGLNTDTQYF
-	TRBV25-1	TRBJ1-5	-	TGTGCCAGCAGGGAGACAGGCTTGGATCAGCCCCAGCATTTT	CASRETGLDQPQHF
-	TRBV7-3	TRBJ2-3	-	TGTGCCAGCAGCTCCTACGTACTTCGCAGCGGGCCAACTACAGATACGCAGTATTTT	CASSSYVLRSGPTTDTQYF
TRBD2	TRBV12-3/TRBV12-4	TRBJ2-1	-	TGTGCCAGCAGTTTCGGGACTACCAATGAGCAGTTCTTC	CASSFGTTNEQFF
-	TRBV7-6	TRBJ2-7	once	TGTGCCAGCAGCCCAGTCACCGTGGGGGGACGAAGGGCACCCTACGAGCAGTACTTC	CASSPVTVGGRRAPYEQYF
-	TRBV7-9	TRBJ1-4	-	TGTGCCAGCAGCTTAGCTCGTGCAGGGTCTGATGAAAAACTGTTTTTT	CASSLARAGSDEKLFF
-	TRBV6-1	TRBJ1-5	few	TGTGCCAGCAGTGAAGAGGGGAACCCTCAGCCCCAGCATTTT	CASSEEGNPQPQHF
TRBD1	TRBV2	TRBJ2-3	-	TGTGCCAGCATGGGGACAGGGGTAGATACGCAGTATTTT	CASMGTGVDTQYF
TRBD1	TRBV16	TRBJ1-2	once	TGTGCCAGCAGCCATTACAGGGGAACTCGCGGCTACACCTTC	CASSHYRGTRGYTF
TRBD1	TRBV29-1	TRBJ2-2	-	TGCAGCGTTGAAGAATTGGTCAGGGGGCCGGTGGGCACCGGGGAGCTGTTTTTT	CSVEELVRGPVGTGELFF
-	TRBV7-2	TRBJ2-2	-	TGTGCCAGCAGACACACGAACACCGGGGAGCTGTTTTTT	CASRHTNTGELFF
-	TRBV2	TRBJ2-5	-	TGTGCCAGCAGAGAGGTGGCCCAGTACTTC	CASREVAQYF
-	TRBV28	TRBJ1-2	-	TGTGCCAGCAGCTACCCCGCGGAATCACCGGGCTATGGCTACACCTTC	CASSYPAESPGYGYTF
TRBD2	TRBV6-2/TRBV6-3	TRBJ2-1	-	TGTGCCAGCAGCCCCGTTGGTAGCGGGGATTTCTTC	CASSPVGSGDFF
TRBD1	TRBV10-3	TRBJ1-1	once	TGTGCCATCGGGACAGGGGCTGAGGGGAACACTGAAGCTTTCTTT	CAIGTGAEGNTEAFF
TRBD1	TRBV9	TRBJ1-3	-	TGTGCCAGCAGCGACAAACAGGGGATCTCTGGAAACACCATATATTTT	CASSDKQGISGNTIYF
TRBD1	TRBV7-9	TRBJ2-7	-	TGTGCCAGCAGCTTAACCGGGACAGGGGAATTCTCCTACGAGCAGTACTTC	CASSLTGTGEFSYEQYF
TRBD1	TRBV25-1	TRBJ1-5	-	TGTGCCAGCAGACAGGGGGATCAGCCCCAGCATTTT	CASRQGDQPQHF
-	TRBV29-1	TRBJ1-4	-	TGCAGCGTGCAACAGGGTATTGCGGCGGGCGAAAAACTGTTTTTT	CSVQQGIAAGEKLFF
TRBD1	TRBV11-2	TRBJ1-1	-	TGTGCCAGCAGCTCTTCAACAGGGGGCAACACTGAAGCTTTCTTT	CASSSSTGGNTEAFF
TRBD1	TRBV14	TRBJ2-6	-	TGTGCCAGCAGCCATGTAAACCAGGGGGCTGGGGCCAACGTCCTGACTTTC	CASSHVNQGAGANVLTF
TRBD2	TRBV27	TRBJ2-3	once	TGTGCCAGCAGTTTATCGTTCCTAGCGGCGGGGACAGATACGCAGTATTTT	CASSLSFLAAGTDTQYF
-	TRBV30	TRBJ1-1	-	TGTGCCTGGATCGGCGGGGCCTCAATGAACACTGAAGCTTTCTTT	CAWIGGASMNTEAFF
TRBD1	TRBV6-5	TRBJ2-3	-	TGTGCCAGCAGTCACAGGGGGCTCACAGATACGCAGTATTTT	CASSHRGLTDTQYF
TRBD2	TRBV7-9	TRBJ2-3	-	TGTGCCAGCAGCAGGACTAGCGGGGTGGCGGAGTATTTT	CASSRTSGVAEYF
TRBD1	TRBV19	TRBJ2-5	once	TGTGCCAGTAGTATAGGGACAGGGGGGATGGAGACCCAGTACTTC	CASSIGTGGMETQYF
TRBD1	TRBV2	TRBJ1-2	-	TGTGCCAGCAGTGAAGAGGTCGGGACAGTCTATGGCTACACCTTC	CASSEEVGTVYGYTF
-	TRBV30	TRBJ1-3	-	TGTGCCTGGAGTCGCGGGTCCGGAAACACCATATATTTT	CAWSRGSGNTIYF
TRBD2	TRBV7-8	TRBJ2-7	once	TGTGCCAGCAGCTTTGCCCCTAGCGGGTCCTCCTACGAGCAGTACTTC	CASSFAPSGSSYEQYF
TRBD1	TRBV30	TRBJ1-5	-	TGTGCCTGGAGCGACGCGGGACAGGTTACGCGTAACCAGCCCCAGCATTTT	CAWSDAGQVTRNQPQHF
TRBD1	TRBV4-1	TRBJ2-7	-	TGCGCCAGCAGCCAAGCGCAGGGGGCCTACGAGCAGTACTTC	CASSQAQGAYEQYF
TRBD1	TRBV6-5	TRBJ1-5	-	TGTGCCAGCAGTATCTCGACAGGGGGTTCGCAGCCCCAGCATTTT	CASSISTGGSQPQHF
-	TRBV6-5	TRBJ1-1	once	TGTGCCAGCAGTTCCACCAGGAACACTGAAGCTTTCTTT	CASSSTRNTEAFF
-	TRBV5-1	TRBJ1-2	-	TGCGCCAGCAGCTTGGCCATAGACACTAACTATGGCTACACCTTC	CASSLAIDTNYGYTF
TRBD2	TRBV7-9	TRBJ2-2	-	TGTGCCAGCATCCTAGGGACTAGCGGGGCGAACACCGGGGAGCTGTTTTTT	CASILGTSGANTGELFF
-	TRBV2	TRBJ1-2	-	TGTGCCAGCGGGCAGGTTTATGGCTACACCTTC	CASGQVYGYTF
-	TRBV19	TRBJ2-2	-	TGTGCCACCCACCTTCGGCAGGGCAACACCGGGGAGCTGTTTTTT	CATHLRQGNTGELFF
-	TRBV28	TRBJ1-4	-	TGTGCCAGCAATAACGGGATGGACAGTTCCGAATTATTTAATGAAAAACTGTTTTTT	CASNNGMDSSELFNEKLFF
-	TRBV25-1	TRBJ2-1	-	TGTGCCAGCAGTAGAGTCGGTTCCTACAATGAGCAGTTCTTC	CASSRVGSYNEQFF
-	TRBV19	TRBJ2-5	-	TGTGCCAGTAGTTCAGGGAAGCAGACCCAGTACTTC	CASSSGKQTQYF
-	TRBV27	TRBJ2-7	-	TGTGCCAGCAGTTTGGGGGGATACGAGCAGTACTTC	CASSLGGYEQYF
-	TRBV12-3/TRBV12-4	TRBJ2-3	-	TGTGCCACCGGGGGAAGAGGGAGGGATACGCAGTATTTT	CATGGRGRDTQYF
TRBD1	TRBV11-2	TRBJ1-2	-	TGTGCCAGCGGAACAGGACAGGGGGCTGACTATGGCTACACCTTC	CASGTGQGADYGYTF
-	TRBV5-1	TRBJ2-5	-	TGCGCCAGCAGCGGCGGGTCGCCCGGGGAGACCCAGTACTTC	CASSGGSPGETQYF
-	TRBV9	TRBJ1-1	once	TGTGCCAGTTCCCGAGTCTACTCGGGCACTGAAGCTTTCTTT	CASSRVYSGTEAFF
TRBD1	TRBV6-5	TRBJ1-1	-	TGTGCCAGCAGGTCGGGACAGACCCTGAACACTGAAGCTTTCTTT	CASRSGQTLNTEAFF
-	TRBV24-1	TRBJ2-1	once	TGTGCCACCAGTTCTAGCGGCCAGGGGCAATACAATGAGCAGTTCTTC	CATSSSGQGQYNEQFF
-	TRBV15	TRBJ2-3	-	TGTGCCACCAGTGGGTTAGGGGCCGGCACAGATACGCAGTATTTT	CATSGLGAGTDTQYF
TRBD1	TRBV15	TRBJ1-5	-	TGTGCCACCAGCAGAGGTCCCGACAGGGCTCAGCCCCAGCATTTT	CATSRGPDRAQPQHF
TRBD1	TRBV7-8	TRBJ1-5	-	TGTGCCAGCAGCTTAGCGGGACAGGGGTTGCCCCAGCATTTT	CASSLAGQGLPQHF
TRBD1	TRBV11-1	TRBJ1-2	once	TGTGCCAGCAGCTCCGGACAGGGGCTAGTAGGCTACACCTTC	CASSSGQGLVGYTF